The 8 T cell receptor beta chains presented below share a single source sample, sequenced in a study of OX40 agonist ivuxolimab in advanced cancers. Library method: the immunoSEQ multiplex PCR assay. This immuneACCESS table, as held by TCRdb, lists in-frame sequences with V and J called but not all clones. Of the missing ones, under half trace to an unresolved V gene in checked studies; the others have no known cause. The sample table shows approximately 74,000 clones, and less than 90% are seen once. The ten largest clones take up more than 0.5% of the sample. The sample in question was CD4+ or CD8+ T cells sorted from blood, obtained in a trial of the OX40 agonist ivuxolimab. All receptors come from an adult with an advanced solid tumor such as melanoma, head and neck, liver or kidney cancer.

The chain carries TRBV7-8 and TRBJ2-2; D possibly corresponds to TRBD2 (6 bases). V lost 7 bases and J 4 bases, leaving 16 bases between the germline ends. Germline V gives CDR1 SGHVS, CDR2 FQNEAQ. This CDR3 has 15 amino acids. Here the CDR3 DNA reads TGTGCCAGCACCTCTTTCGGGAGAGGCACCGGGGAGCTGTTTTTT. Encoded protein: CASTSFGRGTGELFF. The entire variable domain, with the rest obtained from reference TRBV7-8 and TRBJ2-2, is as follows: GAGVSQSPRYKVAKRGQDVALRCDPISGHVSLFWYQQALGQGPEFLTYFQNEAQLDKSGLPSDRFFAERPEGSVSTLKIQRTQQEDSAVYLCASTSFGRGTGELFFGEGSRLTVL.

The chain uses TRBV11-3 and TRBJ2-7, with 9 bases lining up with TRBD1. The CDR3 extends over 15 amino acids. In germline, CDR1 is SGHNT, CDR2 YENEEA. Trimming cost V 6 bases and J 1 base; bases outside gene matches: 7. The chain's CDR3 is CASSAGTGRSYEQYF. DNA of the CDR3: TGTGCCAGCAGTGCCGGGACAGGGAGGTCCTACGAGCAGTACTTC.

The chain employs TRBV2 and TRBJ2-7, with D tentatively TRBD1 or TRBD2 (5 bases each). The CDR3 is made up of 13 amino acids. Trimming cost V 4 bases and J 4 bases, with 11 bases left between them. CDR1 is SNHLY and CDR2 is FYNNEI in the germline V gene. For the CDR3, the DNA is TGTGCCAGCAGTGGATTATGGGGGTACGAGCAGTACTTC. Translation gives CASSGLWGYEQYF.

The CDR3 DNA follows: TGTGCCAGCAGTTACTTTAGGACAACCTACGAGCAGTACTTC. Translated, it gives CASSYFRTTYEQYF. This chain uses TRBV6-6 with TRBJ2-7; tentatively, D is TRBD1 (5 bases). From germline, CDR1 is MNHNY and CDR2 SVGAGI (reference sequence). Trimming removed 1 base from V and 2 bases from J, with 9 bases in between. The CDR3 has 14 residues.

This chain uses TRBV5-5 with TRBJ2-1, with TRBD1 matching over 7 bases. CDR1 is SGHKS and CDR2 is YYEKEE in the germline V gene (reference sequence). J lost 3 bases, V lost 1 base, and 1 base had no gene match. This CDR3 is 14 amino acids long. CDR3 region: CASSLWDSYNEQFF. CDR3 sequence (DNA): TGTGCCAGCAGCTTGTGGGACAGCTACAATGAGCAGTTCTTC.

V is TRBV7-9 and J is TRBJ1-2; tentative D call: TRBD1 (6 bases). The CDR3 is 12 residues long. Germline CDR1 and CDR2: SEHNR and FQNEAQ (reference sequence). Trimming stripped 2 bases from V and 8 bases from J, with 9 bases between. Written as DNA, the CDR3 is TGTGCCAGCAGCTTAACAGGGAAAGGCTACACCTTC. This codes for CASSLTGKGYTF.

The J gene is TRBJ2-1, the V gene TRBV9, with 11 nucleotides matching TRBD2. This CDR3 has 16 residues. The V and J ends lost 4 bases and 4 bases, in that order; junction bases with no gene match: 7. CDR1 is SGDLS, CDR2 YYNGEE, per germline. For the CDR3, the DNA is TGTGCCAGCAGCCCCATTCTAGCGGGAGGTTACAATGAGCAGTTCTTC. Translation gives CASSPILAGGYNEQFF.

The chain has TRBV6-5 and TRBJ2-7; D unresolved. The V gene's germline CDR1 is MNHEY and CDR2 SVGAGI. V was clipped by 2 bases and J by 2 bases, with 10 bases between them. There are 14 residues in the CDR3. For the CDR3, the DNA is TGTGCCAGCAGTTACGTTGGGGTTGCCTACGAGCAGTACTTC. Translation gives CASSYVGVAYEQYF.